This T cell receptor beta chain derives from a study of T cell responses to AZD1222 COVID-19 vaccine (dated by TCRdb to the early 2020s). Some background on the complete study: AZD1222 recipients given second doses at about 4 weeks or at about 12 weeks were pooled, since spike-specific TCR depth and breadth were not found to differ between the two schedules. TCR sequencing covered 230 to 250 trial participants: about 210 given two doses of AZD1222 and 26 given two doses of MenACWY control vaccine. Trial participants were enrolled by age into subgroups of 18-55, 56-69 and 70-plus years, and around 150, 29 and 61 TCR-sequenced participants, respectively, were included in these subgroups. Study-wide conclusions, independent of this receptor: Most participants were white British and females outnumbered males, and the authors suggested that clonal diversity may have been underestimated. Epitopes outside the regions mutated in the B.1.351 and B.1.1.7 variants were reportedly recognized by nearly half of the unique spike-specific TCRs. In the small 56-69-year group, the increase in depth fell short of significance, most likely because of low power. A significant rise in spike-specific TCR breadth and depth was observed after two AZD1222 doses relative to day 0 and relative to MenACWY recipients. The whole spike protein was spanned by vaccine-associated CD4 TCRs, and dominant responses were seen in regions 160-218 and 743-854. Conclusions about previously exposed vaccinees are limited because only five to seven AZD1222 recipients were SARS-CoV-2 seropositive at baseline. Because no samples from the day 14 peak response were available, repertoires could be characterized only after the peak T cell response.

This clone was counted once. Its antigen remains undetermined. No base-level quality is on record; no much larger clone is a single base apart. According to the study, the label for this sample's time point signals: baseline before first vaccination. Samples from vaccinated people were obtained from the UK trials COV001 and COV002, which included a single-blind randomized controlled phase 2/3 trial of AZD1222 (ChAdOx1 nCoV-19) in healthy adults. Trial participant PBMC samples were collected at day 0 and day 28 after the second dose for TCRbeta chain sequencing. From the cysteine up to the phenylalanine, the CDR3 has a length of 14 residues. Just CDR3 DNA is preserved here, 42 bases in frame from base 1. Based on the germline V gene, the CDR1 and CDR2 sequences are MNHEY and SVGEGT. V was cut back by 4 bases and J by 8 bases, leaving a gap of 17 bases between them. The CDR3 regions of human TCRbeta chains were analyzed by immunosequencing. On the study's bioinformatics: Repertoire TCRs were checked for matches against a reference library of SARS-CoV-2-specific TCRs that had been generated using the MIRA antigen-specificity platform. Breadth was defined as the fraction of unique TCRs that were SARS-CoV-2-associated, and depth was defined as the fraction of total T cells that were SARS-CoV-2-associated. Using the MIRA data, every spike-specific TCR was mapped to the spike region that the TCR reacted to and assigned to either a CD4 or a CD8 class. Log10-transformed breadth and depth values were compared by one-way ANOVA with Sidak's multiple comparisons tests. Here the immuneACCESS table is served through TCRdb, limited to in-frame sequences with V and J called. Missing clones are a known gap in these copies; in checked studies unresolved V genes cover under half, and the rest lacks a known reason. Clone size and the V and J calls come from that table; the DNA yielded D and trimming. This sample lists fewer than 150,000 clones; approximately 89% were detected once. 4% to 5.5% of the sample belongs to the ten largest clones.

Sample: peripheral blood, taken on day 0 of AZD1222 vaccination. The receptor was isolated from an adult in good health. The chain couples TRBV6-2 or TRBV6-3 to TRBJ1-2; a tentative D match to TRBD1 spans 6 bases. The DNA is TGTGCCAGCAGTTCCCCGGGACATGGAAACGGCTACACCTTC. This is translated as CASSSPGHGNGYTF.